This is a list of T cell receptor beta chains from one sample in a study of blood T cell repertoires in COVID-19. TCRdb's copy holds only in-frame clones and misses some; the assay was immunoSEQ multiplex PCR. The sample has 35,000 to 50,000 clones, approximately 84% seen once. The sample comprised peripheral blood. These receptor sequences come from a woman between 65 and 79 years old in a cohort sampled during active COVID-19. Each CDR3 is given with its conserved first and last residue. A D gene is named only where the DNA matches it firmly. Only part of the rows carry a size: once, few, many, or a class if the clone is expanded.

>TRBJ2-2|-|-|TRBV30
TGTGCCTGGACCAGGGGAAAGGGAGCCGGGGAGCTGTTTTTT
CAWTRGKGAGELFF
>TRBJ2-7|-|TRBD2|TRBV3-1/TRBV3-2
TGTGCCAGCAGCCAAGCCGGGACTATCTACGAGCAGTACTTC
CASSQAGTIYEQYF
>TRBJ2-7|few|-|TRBV7-6
TGTGCCAGCAGCCCCAGGTCCGGGACTCTAACCTACGAGCAGTACTTC
CASSPRSGTLTYEQYF
>TRBJ1-4|once|-|TRBV4-1
TGCGCCAGCAGCCAAGATAGACAGGAAAAACTGTTTTTT
CASSQDRQEKLFF
>TRBJ2-1|-|TRBD2|TRBV4-3
TGCGCCAGCAGCCAACAGACTAGCGGGACAAACAATGAGCAGTTCTTC
CASSQQTSGTNNEQFF
>TRBJ1-6|-|-|TRBV7-2
TGTGCCAGCACCAAGGCAGGGAATTCACCCCTCCACTTT
CASTKAGNSPLHF
>TRBJ2-3|-|TRBD1|TRBV19
TGTGCCAGTAGTACGCGGACAGGGGGCCACCCCGGTGGCACAGATACGCAGTATTTT
CASSTRTGGHPGGTDTQYF
>TRBJ2-2|-|-|TRBV3-1/TRBV3-2
TGTGCCAGCAGCCCCGGACAGACCGGGGAGCTGTTTTTT
CASSPGQTGELFF
>TRBJ1-3|once|-|TRBV7-9
TGTGCCAGCAGCCCCCAGGGCAGGGGAGACACCATATATTTT
CASSPQGRGDTIYF
>TRBJ2-7|-|TRBD1|TRBV28
TGTGCCAGCAGCCGCGGGACAGGGATATACGAGCAGTACTTC
CASSRGTGIYEQYF
>TRBJ2-7|-|TRBD2|TRBV10-3
TGTGCCATCAGTGGCACCGGGACTAGCGCCTTGCAGTACTTC
CAISGTGTSALQYF
>TRBJ2-1|-|-|TRBV24-1
TGTGCCACCAGTGGCCCCGGTGAGCGGACGATATCCTACAATGAGCAGTTCTTC
CATSGPGERTISYNEQFF
>TRBJ1-1|few|-|TRBV27
TGTGCCAGCGGCCCGATGAACACTGAAGCTTTCTTT
CASGPMNTEAFF
>TRBJ2-1|-|-|TRBV30
TGTGCCTGGACACAGGGGGGGAATGAGCAGTTCTTC
CAWTQGGNEQFF
>TRBJ2-3|-|-|TRBV2
TGTGCCAGCAGTGAAGTAGGGGGAAGAAACACAGATACGCAGTATTTT
CASSEVGGRNTDTQYF
>TRBJ2-7|-|-|TRBV5-1
TGCGCCAGCAGCTTGGGTGGCAGGGGATTCTACGAGCAGTACTTC
CASSLGGRGFYEQYF
>TRBJ2-2|-|-|TRBV5-1
TGCGCCAGCAGCTTGTCGGCGGGACGAAACACCGGGGAGCTGTTTTTT
CASSLSAGRNTGELFF
>TRBJ1-1|-|-|TRBV10-2
TGCGCCAGCAGGTTACAGATTAACACTGAAGCTTTCTTT
CASRLQINTEAFF
>TRBJ1-5|-|-|TRBV20-1
TGCAGTGCAGGGGACAATCAGCCCCAGCATTTT
CSAGDNQPQHF
>TRBJ2-2|-|TRBD1|TRBV14
TGTGCCAGCAGCCCACGGACAGGGGGTTTGGAGCTGTTTTTT
CASSPRTGGLELFF
>TRBJ2-7|-|TRBD1|TRBV5-8
TGTGCCAGCAGCCAAGGGCCCGGGACAGGGGGCGGGCAGTACTTC
CASSQGPGTGGGQYF
>TRBJ1-2|-|TRBD1|TRBV18
TGTGCCAGCTCAACTTTATGGACAGGGGAAGGCTACACCTTC
CASSTLWTGEGYTF
>TRBJ2-7|-|TRBD2|TRBV11-2
TGTGCCAGCAGCTTAGCGCTGGGACTAGCCTCCTACGAGCAGTACTTC
CASSLALGLASYEQYF
>TRBJ2-3|-|TRBD2|TRBV28
TGTGCCAGCAGTTTATGGGATGGGACTAGCGGGAGGTTCCTCACAGATACGCAGTATTTT
CASSLWDGTSGRFLTDTQYF
>TRBJ1-1|few|TRBD1|TRBV6-5
TGTGCCAGCAGTTCTTCCCGACAGGGGGCCGGCGCTGAAGCTTTCTTT
CASSSSRQGAGAEAFF
>TRBJ2-1|-|TRBD2|TRBV6-5
TGTGCCACCCAGCGGGAGTACCGCTCCTACAATGAGCAGTTCTTC
CATQREYRSYNEQFF
>TRBJ1-6|-|-|TRBV5-6
TGTGCCAGCAGCTTGCCCGCGCCTGATTCACCCCTCCACTTT
CASSLPAPDSPLHF
>TRBJ1-6|-|-|TRBV5-4
TGTGCCAGCAGCTTGGACAGATATAATTCACCCCTCCACTTT
CASSLDRYNSPLHF
>TRBJ1-5|-|-|TRBV7-2
TGTGCCAGCAGCTTCACAGGAAATAGCAATCAGCCCCAGCATTTT
CASSFTGNSNQPQHF
>TRBJ2-7|-|-|TRBV9
TGTGCCAGCAGCGTAGGGTCAGGGGCCGACTCTTACGAGCAGTACTTC
CASSVGSGADSYEQYF
>TRBJ2-2|-|-|TRBV2
TGTGCCAGCAGTGAGACGAGGGAAACCGGGGAGCTGTTTTTT
CASSETRETGELFF
>TRBJ1-5|medium-sized|-|TRBV7-8
TGTGCCAGCAGCTTAGGGTCCCCCAGATACAATCAGCCCCAGCATTTT
CASSLGSPRYNQPQHF
>TRBJ1-5|-|-|TRBV6-6
TGTGCCAGCAGTTACGCGTACCGGGACAATCAGCCCCAGCATTTT
CASSYAYRDNQPQHF